This TCR beta chain was retrieved from a study of neurological immune-mediated disorders. This clonotype was counted at least ten times. As to time point: technical triplicate 2. From 2 million PBMCs stored at -80 C, the unsorted libraries were generated. The cDNA was synthesized by 5'RACE incorporating 10-nucleotide random UMIs. From 15-18 subjects, every sequencing run obtained over 190 million TCR-beta sequences. Each CDR3 protein is one row after TCRdb ran MiXCR on the 5' RACE reads. Among about 55,000 distinct CDR3 sequences listed, about 25% were seen once. The V end lost 1 base, the J end lost 1 base, and 11 bases lay between the germline ends. This CDR3 region has 15 residues. Germline CDR1 is DFQATT and CDR2 is SNEGSKA (reference sequence).

Sequencing was done on a sample of PBMCs. This clonotype originated in a man aged 60 to 75 with HTLV-1-associated myelopathy (HAM/TSP). This sequence joins TRBV20-1 and TRBJ2-1; possible D gene TRBD1, 6 bases. CDR3 in DNA: TGCAGTGCTAGAGCCGCACAGGGTTCCTACAATGAGCAGTTCTTC. This sequence encodes CSARAAQGSYNEQFF.